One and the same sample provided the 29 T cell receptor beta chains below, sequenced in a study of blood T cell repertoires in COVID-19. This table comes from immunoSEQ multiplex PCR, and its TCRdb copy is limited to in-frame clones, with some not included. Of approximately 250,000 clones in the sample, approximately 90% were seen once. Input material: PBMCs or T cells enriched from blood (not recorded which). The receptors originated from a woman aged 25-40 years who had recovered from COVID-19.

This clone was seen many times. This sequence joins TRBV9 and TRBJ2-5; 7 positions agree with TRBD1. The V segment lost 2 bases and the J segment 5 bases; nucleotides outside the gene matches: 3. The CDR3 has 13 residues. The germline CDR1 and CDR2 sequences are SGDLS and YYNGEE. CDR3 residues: CASSVGTEETQYF. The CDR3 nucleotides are TGTGCCAGCAGCGTCGGGACAGAGGAGACCCAGTACTTC.

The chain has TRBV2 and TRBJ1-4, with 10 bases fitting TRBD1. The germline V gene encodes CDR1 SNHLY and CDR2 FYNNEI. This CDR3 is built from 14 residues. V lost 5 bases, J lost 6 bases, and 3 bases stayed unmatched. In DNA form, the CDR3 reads TGTGCCAGCAGTAAGGACAGGGGGGATGAAAAACTGTTTTTT. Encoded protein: CASSKDRGDEKLFF.

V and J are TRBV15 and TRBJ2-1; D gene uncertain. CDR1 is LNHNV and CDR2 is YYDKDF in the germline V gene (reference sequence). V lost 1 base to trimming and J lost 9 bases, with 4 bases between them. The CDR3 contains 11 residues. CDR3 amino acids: CATSRGSEQFF. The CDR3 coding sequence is TGTGCCACCAGCAGAGGTAGTGAGCAGTTCTTC.

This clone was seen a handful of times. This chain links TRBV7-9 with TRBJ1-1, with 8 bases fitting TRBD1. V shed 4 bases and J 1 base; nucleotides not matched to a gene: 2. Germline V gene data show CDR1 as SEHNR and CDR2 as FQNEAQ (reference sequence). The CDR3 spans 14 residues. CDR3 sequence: CASSSGTGNTEAFF. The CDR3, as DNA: TGTGCCAGCAGCTCGGGGACAGGGAACACTGAAGCTTTCTTT.

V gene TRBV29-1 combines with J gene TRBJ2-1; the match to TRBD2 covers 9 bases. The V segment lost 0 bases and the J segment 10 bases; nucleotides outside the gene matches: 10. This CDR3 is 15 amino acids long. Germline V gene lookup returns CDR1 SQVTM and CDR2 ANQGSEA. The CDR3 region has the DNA TGCAGCGTTGAAGATCCACTAGCGGGCTCTATAGAGCAGTTCTTC. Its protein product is CSVEDPLAGSIEQFF.

CDR3 protein: CASSDEITGNTIYF. The DNA of the CDR3 is TGTGCCAGCAGTGACGAGATAACTGGAAACACCATATATTTT. This sequence joins TRBV25-1 and TRBJ1-3; D call uncertain. Germline V lookup: CDR1 MGHDK, CDR2 SYGVNS. The CDR3 has 14 amino acids. The ends were cut back, 3 bases at V and 2 bases at J, with 8 bases in the middle.

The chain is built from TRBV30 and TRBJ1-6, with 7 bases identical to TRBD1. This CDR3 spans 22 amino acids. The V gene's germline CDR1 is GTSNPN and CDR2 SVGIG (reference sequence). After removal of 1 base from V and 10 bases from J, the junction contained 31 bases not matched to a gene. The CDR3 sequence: CAWSARGRGLIIPGQRESPLHF. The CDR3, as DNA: TGTGCCTGGAGTGCCAGAGGTAGGGGGCTAATTATCCCGGGACAGAGGGAATCACCCCTCCACTTT.

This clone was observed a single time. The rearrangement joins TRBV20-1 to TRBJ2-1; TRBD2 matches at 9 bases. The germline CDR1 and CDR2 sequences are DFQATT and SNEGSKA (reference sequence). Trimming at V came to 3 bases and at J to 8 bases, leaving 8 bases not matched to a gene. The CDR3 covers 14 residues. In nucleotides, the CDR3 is TGCAGTGCTAGTCGGGGACTAGCATCCGATGAGCAGTTCTTC. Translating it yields CSASRGLASDEQFF.

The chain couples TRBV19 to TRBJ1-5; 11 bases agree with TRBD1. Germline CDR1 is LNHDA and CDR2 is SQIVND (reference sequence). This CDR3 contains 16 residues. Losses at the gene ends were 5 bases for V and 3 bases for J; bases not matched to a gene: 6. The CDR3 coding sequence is TGTGCCAGTAGTGTGGACAGGGGGCGCGTCAATCAGCCCCAGCATTTT. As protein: CASSVDRGRVNQPQHF.

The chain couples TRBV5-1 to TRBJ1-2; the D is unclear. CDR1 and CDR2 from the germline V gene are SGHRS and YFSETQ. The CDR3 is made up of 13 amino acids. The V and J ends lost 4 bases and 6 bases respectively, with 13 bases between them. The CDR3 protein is CASSDPGMHGYTF. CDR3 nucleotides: TGCGCCAGCAGCGACCCGGGAATGCATGGCTACACCTTC.

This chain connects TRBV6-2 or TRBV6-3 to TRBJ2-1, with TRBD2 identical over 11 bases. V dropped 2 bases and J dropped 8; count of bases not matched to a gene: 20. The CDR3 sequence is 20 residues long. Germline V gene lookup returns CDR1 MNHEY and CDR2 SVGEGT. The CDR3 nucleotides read TGTGCCAGCAGTTACGGCTTTGGGACTAGCGGTCCCGACCTTAGTGATGAGCAGTTCTTC. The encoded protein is CASSYGFGTSGPDLSDEQFF.

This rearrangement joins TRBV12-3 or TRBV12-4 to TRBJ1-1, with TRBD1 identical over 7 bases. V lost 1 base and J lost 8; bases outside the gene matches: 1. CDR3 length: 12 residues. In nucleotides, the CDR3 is TGTGCCAGCAGTTTAGTAGGGGGCGAAGCTTTCTTT. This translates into CASSLVGGEAFF.

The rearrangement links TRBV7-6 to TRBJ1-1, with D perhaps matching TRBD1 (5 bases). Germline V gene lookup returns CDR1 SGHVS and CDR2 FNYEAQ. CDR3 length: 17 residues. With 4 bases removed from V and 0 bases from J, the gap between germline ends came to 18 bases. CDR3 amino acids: CASSYHGGTSMNTEAFF. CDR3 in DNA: TGTGCCAGCAGCTATCACGGGGGTACTAGCATGAACACTGAAGCTTTCTTT.

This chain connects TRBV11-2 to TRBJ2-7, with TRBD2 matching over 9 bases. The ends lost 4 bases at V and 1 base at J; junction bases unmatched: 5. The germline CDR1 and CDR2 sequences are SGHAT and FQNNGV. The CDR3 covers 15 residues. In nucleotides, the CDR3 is TGTGCCAGCAGCTCCCCGACTAGCGGATCCTACGAGCAGTACTTC. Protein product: CASSSPTSGSYEQYF.

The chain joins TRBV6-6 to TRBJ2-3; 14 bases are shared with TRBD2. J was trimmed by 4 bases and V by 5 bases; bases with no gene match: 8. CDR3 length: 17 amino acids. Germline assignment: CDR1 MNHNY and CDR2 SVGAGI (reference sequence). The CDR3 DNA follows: TGTGCCAGCAGTCCCCGACTAGCGGGAGGGCCCCCAGATACGCAGTATTTT. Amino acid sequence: CASSPRLAGGPPDTQYF.

This CDR3 reads CATSPRTGNNSPLHF. CDR3 DNA sequence: TGTGCCACCAGCCCACGGACAGGGAATAATTCACCCCTCCACTTT. The gene calls are TRBV15 and TRBJ1-6; 8 nucleotides agree with TRBD1. CDR1 LNHNV and CDR2 YYDKDF come from the germline V gene (reference sequence). This CDR3 is 15 amino acids long. V lost 5 bases to trimming and J lost 5 bases; unmatched junction nucleotides: 5.

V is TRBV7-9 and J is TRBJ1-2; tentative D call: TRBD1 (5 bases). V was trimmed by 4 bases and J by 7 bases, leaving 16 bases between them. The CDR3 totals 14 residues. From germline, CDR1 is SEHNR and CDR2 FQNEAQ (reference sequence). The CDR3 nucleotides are TGTGCCAGCAGCTCCCTCGATAGGGGCCTTGGCTACACCTTC. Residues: CASSSLDRGLGYTF.

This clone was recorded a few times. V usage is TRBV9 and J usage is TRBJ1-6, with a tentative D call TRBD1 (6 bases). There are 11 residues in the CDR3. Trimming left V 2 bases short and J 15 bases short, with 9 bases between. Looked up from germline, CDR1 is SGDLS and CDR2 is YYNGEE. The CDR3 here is CASSVGHHLHF. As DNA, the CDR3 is TGTGCCAGCAGCGTGGGACATCACCTCCACTTT.

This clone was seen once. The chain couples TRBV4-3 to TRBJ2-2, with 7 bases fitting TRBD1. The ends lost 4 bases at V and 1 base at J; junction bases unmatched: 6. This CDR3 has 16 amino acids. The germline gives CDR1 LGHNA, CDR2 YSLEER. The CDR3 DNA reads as TGCGCCAGCAGCCCGGGACAGCTCTGGAACACCGGGGAGCTGTTTTTT. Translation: CASSPGQLWNTGELFF.

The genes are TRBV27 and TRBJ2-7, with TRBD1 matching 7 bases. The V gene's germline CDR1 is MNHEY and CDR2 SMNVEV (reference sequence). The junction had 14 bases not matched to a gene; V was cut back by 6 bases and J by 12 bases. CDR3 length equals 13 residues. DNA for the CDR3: TGTGCCAGCAGCATCCTAGAAAACAGGGGCCTGTACTTC. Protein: CASSILENRGLYF.

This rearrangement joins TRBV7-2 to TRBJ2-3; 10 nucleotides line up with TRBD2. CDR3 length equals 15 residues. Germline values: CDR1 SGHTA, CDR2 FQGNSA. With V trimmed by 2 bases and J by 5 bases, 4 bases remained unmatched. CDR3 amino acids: CASSLLAGDIDTQYF. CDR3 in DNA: TGTGCCAGCAGCTTACTAGCGGGAGACATAGATACGCAGTATTTT.

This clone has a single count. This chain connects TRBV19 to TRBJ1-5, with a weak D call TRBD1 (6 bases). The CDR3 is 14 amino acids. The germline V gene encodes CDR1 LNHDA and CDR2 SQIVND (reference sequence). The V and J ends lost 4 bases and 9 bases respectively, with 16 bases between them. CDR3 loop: CASSTTGSIAPQHF. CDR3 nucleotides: TGTGCCAGTAGTACGACAGGCTCAATCGCGCCCCAGCATTTT. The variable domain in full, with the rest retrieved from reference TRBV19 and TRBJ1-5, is DGGITQSPKYLFRKEGQNVTLSCEQNLNHDAMYWYRQDPGQGLRLIYYSQIVNDFQKGDIAEGYSVSREKKESFPLTVTSAQKNPTAFYLCASSTTGSIAPQHFGDGTRLSIL.

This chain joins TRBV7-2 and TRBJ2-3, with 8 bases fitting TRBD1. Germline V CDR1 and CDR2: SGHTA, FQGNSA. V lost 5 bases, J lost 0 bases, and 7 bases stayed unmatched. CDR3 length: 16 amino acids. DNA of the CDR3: TGTGCCAGCAGCGACAGGACAGGGAGTAGCACAGATACGCAGTATTTT. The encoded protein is CASSDRTGSSTDTQYF.

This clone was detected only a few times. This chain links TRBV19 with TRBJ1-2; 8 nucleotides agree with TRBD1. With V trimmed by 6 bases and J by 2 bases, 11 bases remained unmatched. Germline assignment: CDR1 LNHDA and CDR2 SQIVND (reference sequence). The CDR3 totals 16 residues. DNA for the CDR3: TGTGCCAGTAGCAAAAGAGGACAGGGCAAAAACTATGGCTACACCTTC. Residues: CASSKRGQGKNYGYTF.

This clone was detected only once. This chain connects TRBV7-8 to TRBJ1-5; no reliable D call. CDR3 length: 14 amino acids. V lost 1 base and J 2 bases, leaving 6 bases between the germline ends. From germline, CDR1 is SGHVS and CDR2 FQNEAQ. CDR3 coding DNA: TGTGCCAGCAGCTTAGGTTATGGCAATCAGCCCCAGCATTTT. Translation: CASSLGYGNQPQHF.

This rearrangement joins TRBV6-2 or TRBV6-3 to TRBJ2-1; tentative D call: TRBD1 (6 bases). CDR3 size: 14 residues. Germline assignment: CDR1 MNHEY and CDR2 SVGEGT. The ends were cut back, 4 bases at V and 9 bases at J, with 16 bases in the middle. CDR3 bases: TGTGCCAGCAGTTCGATCCGGGACATCGGTGAGCAGTTCTTC. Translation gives CASSSIRDIGEQFF.

CDR3 DNA: TGTGCCAGCAAAATTGAGTCTGGGGCCAACGTCCTGACTTTC. Residues: CASKIESGANVLTF. The chain carries TRBV28 and TRBJ2-6; the D is unclear. V was pared by 7 bases and J by 1 base, with 8 bases between. The germline CDR1 and CDR2 sequences are MDHEN and SYDVKM. This CDR3 region has 14 residues.

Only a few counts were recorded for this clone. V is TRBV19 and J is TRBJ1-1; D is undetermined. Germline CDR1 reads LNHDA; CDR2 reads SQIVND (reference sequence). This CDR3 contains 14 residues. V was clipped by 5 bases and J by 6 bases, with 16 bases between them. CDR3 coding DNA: TGTGCCAGTAGTCGGGCTCCGGGGTTATCTGAAGCTTTCTTT. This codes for CASSRAPGLSEAFF.

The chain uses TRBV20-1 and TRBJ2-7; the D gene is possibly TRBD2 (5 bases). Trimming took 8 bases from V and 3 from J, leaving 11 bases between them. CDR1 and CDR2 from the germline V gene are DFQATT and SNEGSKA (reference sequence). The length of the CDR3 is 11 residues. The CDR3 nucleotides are TGCAGTCCCCACGGAGGCTACGAGCAGTACTTC. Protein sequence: CSPHGGYEQYF.